The 22 T cell receptor beta chains presented below share a single source sample, sequenced in a study of blood T cells in healthy people across ages. A second about 7 to 12 cycle PCR used barcoded and J-beta primers. MiXCR was run by TCRdb on the 5' RACE reads, yielding one entry per CDR3 protein. The sample carries about 970,000 distinct CDR3 sequences, just over 50% recorded once. The sample was blood. The receptors shown here come from an older woman in good health.

Worth noting for this clonotype: A much more abundant neighbour one base away suggests this may be a read error. The rearrangement joins TRBV5-6 to TRBJ2-3; D uncertain. Germline assignment: CDR1 SGHDT and CDR2 YYEEEE. V shed 4 bases and J shed 2 bases, with 11 bases lying between them. There are 14 residues in the CDR3. CDR3 nucleotides: TGTGCCAGCAGCGTGGGCCCTAACACAGATACGCAGTATTTT. This translates into CASSVGPNTDTQYF.

The chain employs TRBV18 and TRBJ2-7; 11 bases agree with TRBD2. V lost 2 bases and J lost 1; bases outside the gene matches: 10. The germline gives CDR1 KGHSH, CDR2 LQKENI. This CDR3 spans 18 amino acids. The CDR3 region is CASSPTPSTSGSSYEQYF. CDR3 sequence (DNA): TGTGCCAGCTCACCAACCCCTAGTACTAGCGGGAGTTCCTACGAGCAGTACTTC.

This clonotype was recorded once. This chain joins TRBV28 and TRBJ1-2; D remains unclear. The CDR3 loop spans 11 amino acids. The ends were cut back, 3 bases at V and 8 bases at J, with 7 bases in the middle. Germline loops: CDR1 MDHEN, CDR2 SYDVKM. As DNA, the CDR3 is TGTGCCAGCAGTTTCTTGGGGGGCTACACCTTC. Its protein is CASSFLGGYTF.

V and J are TRBV20-1 and TRBJ2-1; D remains ambiguous. The germline gives CDR1 DFQATT, CDR2 SNEGSKA (reference sequence). With 1 base removed from V and 0 bases from J, the gap between germline ends came to 13 bases. This CDR3 comprises 16 residues. The CDR3 loop reads CSARAVDSSSYNEQFF. Written as DNA, the CDR3 is TGCAGTGCTAGAGCCGTCGACTCAAGCTCCTACAATGAGCAGTTCTTC.

V gene TRBV3-1 combines with J gene TRBJ2-7, with a weak D call TRBD2 (7 bases). Germline values: CDR1 LGHDT, CDR2 YNNKEL (reference sequence). The length of the CDR3 is 14 residues. V was clipped by 8 bases and J by 4 bases, with 18 bases between them. This chain's CDR3 is CASGRGRERYEQYF. CDR3 sequence (DNA): TGTGCCAGCGGCCGGGGGCGGGAGAGGTACGAGCAGTACTTC.

CDR3 in DNA: TGTGCCAGCCATCCAACACGCGGGACCTCCTACGAGCAGTACTTC. Its translation: CASHPTRGTSYEQYF. This chain connects TRBV2 to TRBJ2-4; D may be TRBD2 (6 bases). The J call is in doubt because the DNA end fits TRBJ2-7 better. The germline CDR1 and CDR2 sequences are SNHLY and FYNNEI. This CDR3 is 15 amino acids long.

The chain is built from TRBV30 and TRBJ2-3, with D uncertain. This CDR3 comprises 15 residues. CDR1 GTSNPN and CDR2 SVGIG come from the germline V gene (reference sequence). Trimming cost V 0 bases and J 0 bases, with 10 bases left between them. The DNA of the CDR3 is TGTGCCTGGAGTGTCCTGCGACTGAGCACAGATACGCAGTATTTT. This sequence encodes CAWSVLRLSTDTQYF. The complete variable domain, with remaining parts taken from reference TRBV30 and TRBJ2-3, reads SQTIHQWPATLVQPVGSPLSLECTVEGTSNPNLYWYRQAAGRGLQLLFYSVGIGQISSEVPQNLSASRPQDRQFILSSKKLLLSDSGFYLCAWSVLRLSTDTQYFGPGTRLTVL.

V gene TRBV4-1 combines with J gene TRBJ1-2; D remains ambiguous. V was pared by 0 bases and J by 3 bases, with 2 bases between. From germline, CDR1 is MGHRA and CDR2 YSYEKL. The CDR3 runs to 12 residues. Here the CDR3 reads CASSQDHYGYTF. The CDR3 DNA reads as TGCGCCAGCAGCCAAGATCACTATGGCTACACCTTC.

The rearrangement uses TRBV20-1 and TRBJ2-5; D unclear. Trimming removed 8 bases at V and 3 bases at J, with 10 bases between. Germline CDR1 DFQATT, CDR2 SNEGSKA (reference sequence). This CDR3 region has 11 residues. The CDR3 loop is CSTKAKETQYF. CDR3 nucleotides: TGCAGTACCAAAGCCAAAGAGACCCAGTACTTC.

V gene TRBV6-1 combines with J gene TRBJ1-2, with a possible D match to TRBD1 (6 bases). Trimming shortened V by 7 bases and J by 5 bases, and 11 bases separated the two germline ends. Germline CDR1 reads MNHNS; CDR2 reads SASEGT. This CDR3 comprises 12 residues. The CDR3 bases are TGTGCCAGCATGGGACAAGTTTATGGCTACACCTTC. Its translation: CASMGQVYGYTF.

The genes are TRBV5-1 and TRBJ2-7, with a possible D match to TRBD1 (6 bases). CDR3 length: 15 amino acids. V lost 4 bases, J lost 7 bases, and 21 bases lay in between. Germline V gives CDR1 SGHRS, CDR2 YFSETQ. The CDR3 spells CASSRDTTLHNEQYF. CDR3 nucleotide sequence: TGCGCCAGCAGCCGGGACACGACCTTACACAATGAGCAGTACTTC.

This clonotype was seen a single time. The rearrangement uses TRBV9 and TRBJ1-1, with D tentatively TRBD1 (5 bases). V lost 4 bases to trimming and J lost 4 bases, with 14 bases between them. The CDR3 runs to 14 residues. The germline V gene encodes CDR1 SGDLS and CDR2 YYNGEE. DNA of the CDR3: TGTGCCAGCAGCACCGTGACGGGGGGCACTGAAGCTTTCTTT. It translates to CASSTVTGGTEAFF. Based on the CDR3 plus reference TRBV9 and TRBJ1-1, the full variable domain is DSGVTQTPKHLITATGQRVTLRCSPRSGDLSVYWYQQSLDQGLQFLIQYYNGEERAKGNILERFSAQQFPDLHSELNLSSLELGDSALYFCASSTVTGGTEAFFGQGTRLTVV.

This clonotype has a handful of counts. This chain uses TRBV6-1 with TRBJ2-4; D perhaps matches TRBD2 (6 bases). The J call is doubtful: the DNA matches TRBJ2-7 better. This CDR3 has 14 residues. Germline CDR1 and CDR2: MNHNS and SASEGT. The CDR3 spells CASSDTRLVYEQYF. CDR3 nucleotide sequence: TGTGCCAGCAGTGATACTAGACTAGTCTACGAGCAGTACTTC.

This chain joins TRBV5-1 and TRBJ2-5, with D possibly matching TRBD2 (6 bases). The CDR3 is 16 amino acids. Trimming removed 0 bases from V and 4 bases from J, with 16 bases in between. Germline V gives CDR1 SGHRS, CDR2 YFSETQ. The DNA of the CDR3 is TGCGCCAGCAGCTTGGCCGTCGGGAGCGGACCAGAGACCCAGTACTTC. Translation gives CASSLAVGSGPETQYF.

The rearrangement uses TRBV12-3 or TRBV12-4 and TRBJ2-1, with TRBD1 as a possible D gene (7 bases). Trimming cost V 5 bases and J 9 bases, with 11 bases left between them. The CDR3 is 12 residues long. In DNA, the CDR3 is TGTGCCAGCAGTACCCAGGGGGGTGAGCAGTTCTTC. It is translated as CASSTQGGEQFF.

The chain uses TRBV2 and TRBJ1-2; TRBD1 might be the D (6 bases). Germline values: CDR1 SNHLY, CDR2 FYNNEI. V was clipped by 9 bases and J by 3 bases, with 11 bases between them. CDR3 size: 12 residues. The CDR3 nucleotides read TGTGCCAGAAGACCAGGGGACTATGGCTACACCTTC. Translated: CARRPGDYGYTF.

Ten or more counts support this clonotype. The chain employs TRBV24-1 and TRBJ2-3; D may be TRBD1 or TRBD2 (7 bases each). The V gene's germline CDR1 is KGHDR and CDR2 SFDVKD. This CDR3 is built from 16 residues. Deletions cut 1 base from V and 4 bases from J, with 14 bases between. The CDR3 DNA reads as TGTGCCACCAGTGATTTTCGGGGAGGGGGCGCAGATACGCAGTATTTT. Translated, it gives CATSDFRGGGADTQYF.

This clonotype turned up a few times. The chain uses TRBV12-3 or TRBV12-4 and TRBJ2-3; no clear D. The CDR3 is 13 amino acids. Trimming shortened V by 3 bases and J by 5 bases, and 9 bases separated the two germline ends. CDR3 DNA: TGTGCCAGCAGTTTGTTCCGAAGAGATACGCAGTATTTT. Translated, it gives CASSLFRRDTQYF.

This clonotype was counted once. J is TRBJ1-1 and V is TRBV7-9; 7 bases agree with TRBD1. The germline V gene has CDR1 SEHNR and CDR2 FQNEAQ (reference sequence). The CDR3 sequence is 14 residues long. V shed 5 bases, J shed 1 base, and the junction held 4 bases outside the gene matches. DNA for the CDR3: TGTGCCAGCAGCATTGGGACAGAGAACACTGAAGCTTTCTTT. It codes for CASSIGTENTEAFF.

The chain recombines TRBV12-3 or TRBV12-4 with TRBJ2-7; 8 bases align to TRBD1. This CDR3 comprises 16 residues. J gave up 4 bases and V 5 bases, and 13 bases lay outside the gene matches. CDR3 amino acids: CASSPSGLGQGYEQYF. CDR3 nucleotides: TGTGCCAGCAGTCCTTCCGGCTTAGGACAGGGTTACGAGCAGTACTTC.

In this sample, this clonotype turned up a few times. The rearrangement joins TRBV20-1 to TRBJ2-3; 7 bases fit TRBD1. The germline gives CDR1 DFQATT, CDR2 SNEGSKA (reference sequence). The V segment lost 1 base and the J segment 5 bases; nucleotides outside the gene matches: 24. The CDR3 is 20 residues long. As DNA, the CDR3 is TGCAGTGCTAGAGCTTCTTTCGGCGGCAGGGGGAAAGATTCGGGAGATACGCAGTATTTT. It translates to CSARASFGGRGKDSGDTQYF.

The V call is TRBV30, the J call TRBJ2-3, with 14 bases matching TRBD2. CDR3 length equals 17 residues. The V gene end was trimmed by 1 base and the J gene end by 4 bases; junction bases not matched to a gene: 7. In germline, CDR1 is GTSNPN, CDR2 SVGIG (reference sequence). In DNA, the CDR3 is TGTGCCTGGAGTGCTGGGACTAGCGGGAGTAGGGCAGATACGCAGTATTTT. Translation gives CAWSAGTSGSRADTQYF.